This TCR beta chain was sequenced during a study of blood T cell repertoires in COVID-19. Study-wide background: From the United States, Italy and Spain came samples of acute and convalescent COVID-19. The analysed material was cDNA or gDNA that came from T cells, B-cell-depleted T cells, or PBMCs.

This CDR3 contains 15 residues. Per germline, CDR1 GTSNPN and CDR2 SVGIG (reference sequence). V lost 5 bases, J lost 3 bases, and 8 bases stayed unmatched. Authors' processing steps: Amplifying reference gene primers gave estimates of nucleated cell counts. Clones were read by immunoSEQ multiplex PCR, and TCRdb kept only the in-frame ones, dropping some. Clone size and V and J calls were adopted from that table, with D and trimming inferred from the DNA. The sample lists under 200,000 clones, around 84% seen once, with about 14% in the top ten. The receptor was isolated from a woman in her sixties or seventies with COVID-19, enrolled during active disease. The sequencing sample was made of peripheral blood. The chain carries TRBV30 and TRBJ2-3; 10 bases map to TRBD2. The CDR3 region is CAWDPTSGTTDTQYF. CDR3 DNA: TGTGCCTGGGACCCTACTAGCGGGACAACAGATACGCAGTATTTT.